The 8 T cell receptor beta chains listed next were all sequenced from one sample in a study of blood T cell repertoires in COVID-19. Libraries were prepared by immunoSEQ multiplex PCR; TCRdb keeps only in-frame clonotypes and omits some of them. The table records more than 55,000 clones, around 89% of them present only once. Input material: peripheral blood. The receptors originated from a woman aged 60-70 years with COVID-19, enrolled during active disease.

The rearrangement joins TRBV30 to TRBJ1-6; 7 bases fit TRBD1. With V trimmed by 1 base and J by 2 bases, 8 bases remained unmatched. CDR1 GTSNPN and CDR2 SVGIG come from the germline V gene (reference sequence). CDR3 length: 17 amino acids. The CDR3, as DNA: TGTGCCTGGAGTGAAATACAGGGGAGCACCTATAATTCACCCCTCCACTTT. This gives the protein CAWSEIQGSTYNSPLHF. The whole variable domain, filled in from reference TRBV30 and TRBJ1-6, reads SQTIHQWPATLVQPVGSPLSLECTVEGTSNPNLYWYRQAAGRGLQLLFYSVGIGQISSEVPQNLSASRPQDRQFILSSKKLLLSDSGFYLCAWSEIQGSTYNSPLHFGNGTRLTVT.

CDR3 in DNA: TGTGCCAGCAGCTTGGGTGCGGCCACCGGGGAGCTGTTTTTT. Translating gives CASSLGAATGELFF. The V gene is TRBV7-9, the J gene TRBJ2-2; no definite D call. Germline V gives CDR1 SEHNR, CDR2 FQNEAQ (reference sequence). There are 14 residues in the CDR3. V lost 3 bases to trimming and J lost 4 bases, with 9 bases between them.

This chain connects TRBV3-1 (or the pseudogene TRBV3-2) to TRBJ2-1; D gene ambiguous. Trimming cost V 2 bases and J 9 bases, with 8 bases left between them. The CDR3 spans 12 residues. From germline, CDR1 is LGHDT and CDR2 YNNKEL (reference sequence). The CDR3 here is CASSQSLGEQFF. The CDR3 DNA follows: TGTGCCAGCAGCCAAAGTCTCGGTGAGCAGTTCTTC.

The rearrangement uses TRBV15 and TRBJ1-2; TRBD1 might be the D (6 bases). The V gene's germline CDR1 is LNHNV and CDR2 YYDKDF (reference sequence). CDR3 length: 15 residues. V lost 5 bases, J lost 0 bases, and 13 bases lay in between. The CDR3 here is CATSLDRASNYGYTF. The CDR3, as DNA: TGTGCCACCAGCCTGGACAGAGCCTCTAACTATGGCTACACCTTC.

The chain is built from TRBV5-6 and TRBJ2-5; 12 nucleotides align to TRBD2. The CDR3 length is 19 residues. J lost 2 bases, V lost 0 bases, and 11 bases had no gene match. From germline, CDR1 is SGHDT and CDR2 YYEEEE. The CDR3 protein is CASSLGEGLAGRAQETQYF. The CDR3 coding sequence is TGTGCCAGCAGCTTGGGCGAAGGACTAGCGGGAAGGGCACAAGAGACCCAGTACTTC.

V gene TRBV7-2 combines with J gene TRBJ2-2; D remains unclear. Trimming cost V 5 bases and J 7 bases, with 8 bases left between them. The V gene's germline CDR1 is SGHTA and CDR2 FQGNSA. This CDR3 contains 12 residues. This CDR3 is CASSPLRGELFF. For the CDR3, the DNA is TGTGCCAGCAGCCCCCTACGCGGGGAGCTGTTTTTT.

The chain is built from TRBV6-2 or TRBV6-3 and TRBJ1-2; no definite D call. The germline V gene has CDR1 MNHEY and CDR2 SVGEGT. Trimming cost V 3 bases and J 3 bases, with 14 bases left between them. There are 15 residues in the CDR3. CDR3 sequence (DNA): TGTGCCAGCAGTTATGGCGGAAGATGGGACTATGGCTACACCTTC. Its translation is CASSYGGRWDYGYTF.

J is TRBJ2-7 and V is TRBV4-1, with D possibly being TRBD1 (6 bases). CDR3 length: 18 amino acids. Trimming took off 1 base at V and 4 bases at J, with 23 bases between the two ends. Germline V gives CDR1 MGHRA, CDR2 YSYEKL. CDR3 nucleotide sequence: TGCGCCAGCAGCCAAGGGCCCCAAATACAGGGTTTAGTTTACGAGCAGTACTTC. Translation gives CASSQGPQIQGLVYEQYF.